What follows describes a single T cell receptor beta chain. Repertoires were generated with immunoSEQ multiplex PCR, while TCRdb's copy carries only in-frame clones and drops some. The table includes about 140,000 clones, around 88% detected once. The germline V gene encodes CDR1 SNHLY and CDR2 FYNNEI. This CDR3 region has 14 residues. Trimming cost V 7 bases and J 10 bases, with 22 bases left between them. The donors formed part of the roughly 120-subject validation cohort, distinct from the roughly 670-subject first cohort. This sample was included in a study of cytomegalovirus exposure and HLA in healthy donors.

The receptor was derived from a woman aged 18-30 years in good health and CMV-seropositive. Sequencing used PBMCs. The rearrangement joins TRBV2 to TRBJ2-5; perhaps TRBD1 as D (6 bases). In nucleotides, the CDR3 is TGTGCCAGCACCAGAGACAGGAGCGAATCGATCCAGTACTTC. It codes for CASTRDRSESIQYF.